This T cell receptor beta chain was identified in a study of CD8 T cells in ankylosing spondylitis (TCRdb year 2017). Notes on the research overall: The study set out to find disease-linked TCR variants by profiling T cell receptor beta repertoires in ankylosing spondylitis patients and healthy donors. In total, the full study cohort was made up of roughly 110 healthy donors and 25 to 30 ankylosing spondylitis patients. Peripheral blood was sampled, and synovial fluid was also collected from ankylosing spondylitis patients.

As for this clonotype: Its antigen specificity is not known. Qualities for individual bases were not recorded, and no much larger clone is one base off.

Overall study results and their limits: Some motif variants had previously been reported in the synovial fluid and blood of reactive arthritis patients, which suggests shared mechanisms of disease initiation. Significant enrichment of the disease-linked clones was reported in matched synovial fluid samples from ankylosing spondylitis patients. A CD8+ phenotype was shown by the disease-linked clones, which were found at relatively low frequencies in peripheral blood. A TCR beta motif of roughly 8 highly homologous amino acid variants appeared characteristic of blood from ankylosing spondylitis patients.

These reads were obtained on an Illumina HiSeq 2500. Quantitative 5'-RACE with molecular barcodes was the method used to prepare the TCR beta libraries. As for the authors' bioinformatics: To identify disease-linked TCR variants, a new computational method was used, one built on a probabilistic model of VDJ rearrangement. Using fastp at Q25 and MiXCR, TCRdb reprocessed the public reads and kept productive beta chains. For every CDR3 protein sequence, its rows merge into one entry that carries the most common genes and DNA. Here the V and J calls rest on TCRdb's processing, not on the authors' analysis. Recorded for this sample are a few hundred thousand distinct CDR3 sequences; 7% to 9% of them occurred a single time. The ten largest clonotypes hold less than 15% of the sample. Sequenced material: blood, either unsorted or a sorted T cell fraction (not recorded which). The TCR was taken from a male donor with ankylosing spondylitis.

The DNA sequence is as follows: TGTGCCTGCCCCTCTCCCAGCACAGATACGCAGTATTTT. It encodes CACPSPSTDTQYF. This receptor chain uses TRBV30 and TRBJ2-3; the D gene lacks a confident call. Its CDR3 holds 13 amino acids, cysteine through phenylalanine. The read is trimmed to its CDR3 DNA, 39 bases read in frame from base 1. The V and J ends are trimmed by 6 bases and 0 bases, leaving 10 bases between them. The CDR1 and CDR2 encoded by the germline V gene (reference sequence) are GTSNPN and SVGIG.